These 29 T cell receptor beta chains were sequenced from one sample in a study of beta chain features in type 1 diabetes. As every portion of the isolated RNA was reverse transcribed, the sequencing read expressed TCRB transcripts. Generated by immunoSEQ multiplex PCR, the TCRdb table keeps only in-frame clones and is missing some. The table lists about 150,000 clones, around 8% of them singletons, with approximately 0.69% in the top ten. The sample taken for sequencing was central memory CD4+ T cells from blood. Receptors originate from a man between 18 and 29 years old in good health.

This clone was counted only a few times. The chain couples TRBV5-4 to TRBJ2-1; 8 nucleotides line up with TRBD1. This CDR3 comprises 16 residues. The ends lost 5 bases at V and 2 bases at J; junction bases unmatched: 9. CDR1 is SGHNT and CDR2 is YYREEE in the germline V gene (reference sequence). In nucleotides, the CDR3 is TGTGCCAGCAGATCGACCGGGACAGGCACCTACAATGAGCAGTTCTTC. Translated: CASRSTGTGTYNEQFF.

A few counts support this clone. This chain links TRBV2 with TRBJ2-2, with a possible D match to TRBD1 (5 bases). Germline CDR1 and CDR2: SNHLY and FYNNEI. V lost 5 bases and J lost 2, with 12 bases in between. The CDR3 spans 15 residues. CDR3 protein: CASSLLGVNTGELFF. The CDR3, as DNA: TGTGCCAGCAGTTTATTAGGGGTTAACACCGGGGAGCTGTTTTTT.

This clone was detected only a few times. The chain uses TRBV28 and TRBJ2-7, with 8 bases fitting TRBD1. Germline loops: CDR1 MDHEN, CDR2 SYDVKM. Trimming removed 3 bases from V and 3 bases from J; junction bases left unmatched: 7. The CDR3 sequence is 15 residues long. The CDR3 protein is CASSLSGTGDYEQYF. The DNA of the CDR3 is TGTGCCAGCAGTTTGTCCGGGACAGGAGACTACGAGCAGTACTTC.

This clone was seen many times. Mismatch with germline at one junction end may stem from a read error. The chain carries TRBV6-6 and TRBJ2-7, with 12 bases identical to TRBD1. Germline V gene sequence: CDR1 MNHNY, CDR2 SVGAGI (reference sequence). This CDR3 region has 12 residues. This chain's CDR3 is CASSGDRGQVDF. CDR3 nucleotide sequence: TGTGCCAGCAGTGGGGACAGGGGGCAGGTGGACTTC.

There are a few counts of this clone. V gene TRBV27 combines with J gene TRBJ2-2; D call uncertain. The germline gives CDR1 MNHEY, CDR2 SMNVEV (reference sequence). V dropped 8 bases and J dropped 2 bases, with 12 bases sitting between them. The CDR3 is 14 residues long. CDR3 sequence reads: CASRWSGNTGELFF. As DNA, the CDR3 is TGTGCCAGCCGTTGGTCAGGAAACACCGGGGAGCTGTTTTTT.

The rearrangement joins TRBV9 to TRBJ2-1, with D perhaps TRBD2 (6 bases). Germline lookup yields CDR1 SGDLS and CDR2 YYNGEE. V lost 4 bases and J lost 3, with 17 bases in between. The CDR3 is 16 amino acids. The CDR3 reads CASSTRGSGNYNEQFF. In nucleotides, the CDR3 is TGTGCCAGCAGCACCCGGGGTAGCGGAAACTACAATGAGCAGTTCTTC.

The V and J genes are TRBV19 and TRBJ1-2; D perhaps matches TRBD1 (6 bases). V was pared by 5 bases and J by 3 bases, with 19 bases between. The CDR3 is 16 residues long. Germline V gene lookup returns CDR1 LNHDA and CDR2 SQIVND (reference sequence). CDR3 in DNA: TGTGCCAGTAGTCCCTCCGCGGGGGCCTTGGACTATGGCTACACCTTC. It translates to CASSPSAGALDYGYTF.

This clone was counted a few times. CDR3 residues: CASSLGGGARQETQYF. The CDR3 region has the DNA TGTGCCAGCAGCTTGGGAGGAGGGGCAAGGCAAGAGACCCAGTACTTC. The chain carries TRBV5-8 and TRBJ2-5; perhaps TRBD2 as D (6 bases). V was trimmed by 0 bases and J by 2 bases, leaving 14 bases between them. This CDR3 is 16 amino acids long. Per germline, CDR1 SGHTS and CDR2 YDEGEE.

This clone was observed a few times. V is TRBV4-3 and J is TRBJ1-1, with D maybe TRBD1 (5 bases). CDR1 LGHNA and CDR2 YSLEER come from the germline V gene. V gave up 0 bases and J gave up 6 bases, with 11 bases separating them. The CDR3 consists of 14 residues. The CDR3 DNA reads TGCGCCAGCAGCCAAGATCATGGACAATCTGAAGCTTTCTTT. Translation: CASSQDHGQSEAFF.

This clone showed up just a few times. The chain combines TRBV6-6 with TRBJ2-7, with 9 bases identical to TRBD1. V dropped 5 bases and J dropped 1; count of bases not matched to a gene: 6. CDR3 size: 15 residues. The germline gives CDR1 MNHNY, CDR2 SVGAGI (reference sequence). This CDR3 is CASSTGTGLSYEQYF. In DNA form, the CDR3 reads TGTGCCAGCAGTACCGGGACAGGGCTATCCTACGAGCAGTACTTC.

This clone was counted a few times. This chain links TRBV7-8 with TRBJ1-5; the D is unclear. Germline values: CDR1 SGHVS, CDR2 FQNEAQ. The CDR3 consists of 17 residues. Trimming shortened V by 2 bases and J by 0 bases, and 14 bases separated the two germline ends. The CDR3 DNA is TGTGCCAGCAGCTTAACCGGGAGTCGAGATAGCAATCAGCCCCAGCATTTT. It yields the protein CASSLTGSRDSNQPQHF.

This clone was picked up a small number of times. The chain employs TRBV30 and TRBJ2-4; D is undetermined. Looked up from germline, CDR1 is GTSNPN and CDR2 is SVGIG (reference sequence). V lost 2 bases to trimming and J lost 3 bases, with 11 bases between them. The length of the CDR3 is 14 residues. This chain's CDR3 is CAWSIETFKNIQYF. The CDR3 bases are TGTGCCTGGAGTATTGAGACTTTCAAAAACATTCAGTACTTC.

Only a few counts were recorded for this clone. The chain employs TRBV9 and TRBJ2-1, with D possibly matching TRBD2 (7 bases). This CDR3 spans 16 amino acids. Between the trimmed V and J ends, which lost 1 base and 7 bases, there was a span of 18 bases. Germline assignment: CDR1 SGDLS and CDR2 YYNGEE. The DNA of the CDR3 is TGTGCCAGCAGCGTAAGCCCCCGGGGGGCCCTTAATGAGCAGTTCTTC. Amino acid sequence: CASSVSPRGALNEQFF.

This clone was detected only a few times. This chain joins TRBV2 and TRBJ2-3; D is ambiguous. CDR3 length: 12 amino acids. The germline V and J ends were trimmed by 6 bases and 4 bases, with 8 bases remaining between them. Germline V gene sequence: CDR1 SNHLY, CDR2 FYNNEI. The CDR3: CASSVEADTQYF. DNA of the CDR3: TGTGCCAGCAGCGTCGAGGCAGATACGCAGTATTTT.

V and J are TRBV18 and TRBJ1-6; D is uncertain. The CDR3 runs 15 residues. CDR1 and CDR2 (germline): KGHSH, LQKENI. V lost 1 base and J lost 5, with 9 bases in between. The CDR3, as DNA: TGTGCCAGCTCACCACTTGCGGGTGATAATTCACCCCTCCACTTT. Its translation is CASSPLAGDNSPLHF. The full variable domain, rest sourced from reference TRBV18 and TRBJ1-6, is NAGVMQNPRHLVRRRGQEARLRCSPMKGHSHVYWYRQLPEEGLKFMVYLQKENIIDESGMPKERFSAEFPKEGPSILRIQQVVRGDSAAYFCASSPLAGDNSPLHFGNGTRLTVT.

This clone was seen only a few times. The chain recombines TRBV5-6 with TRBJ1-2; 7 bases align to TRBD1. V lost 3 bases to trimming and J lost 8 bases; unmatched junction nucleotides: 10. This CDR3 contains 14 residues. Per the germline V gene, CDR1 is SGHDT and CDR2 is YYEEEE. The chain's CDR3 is CASSSLGGGAGYTF. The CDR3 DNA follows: TGTGCCAGCAGCTCGTTAGGGGGCGGCGCGGGCTACACCTTC.

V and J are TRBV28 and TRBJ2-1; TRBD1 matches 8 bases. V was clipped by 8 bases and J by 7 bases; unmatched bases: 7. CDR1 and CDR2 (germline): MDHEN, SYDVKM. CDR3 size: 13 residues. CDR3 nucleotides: TGTGCCAGCGAAACAGGGGGTAGAAATGAGCAGTTCTTC. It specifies CASETGGRNEQFF.

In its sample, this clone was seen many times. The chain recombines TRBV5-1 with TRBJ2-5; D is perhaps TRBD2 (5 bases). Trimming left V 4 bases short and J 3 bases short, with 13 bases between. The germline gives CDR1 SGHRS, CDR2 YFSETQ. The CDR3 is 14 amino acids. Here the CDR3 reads CASSPNGMEETQYF. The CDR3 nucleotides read TGCGCCAGCAGCCCTAACGGGATGGAAGAGACCCAGTACTTC.

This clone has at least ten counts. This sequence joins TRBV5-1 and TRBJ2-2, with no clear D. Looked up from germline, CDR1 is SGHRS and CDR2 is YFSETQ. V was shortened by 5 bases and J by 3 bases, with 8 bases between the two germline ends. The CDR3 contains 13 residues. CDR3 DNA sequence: TGCGCCAGCAGGCCTACAGACACCGGGGAGCTGTTTTTT. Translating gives CASRPTDTGELFF.

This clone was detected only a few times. CDR3 sequence: CASSKGERGHLYEQYF. The DNA of the CDR3 is TGTGCCAGCAGCAAAGGAGAGAGGGGACACCTATACGAGCAGTACTTC. This chain joins TRBV21-1 and TRBJ2-7; the table's D call of TRBD1 was not tested on the DNA. TRBV21-1 is described as a pseudogene. The CDR3 runs 16 residues.

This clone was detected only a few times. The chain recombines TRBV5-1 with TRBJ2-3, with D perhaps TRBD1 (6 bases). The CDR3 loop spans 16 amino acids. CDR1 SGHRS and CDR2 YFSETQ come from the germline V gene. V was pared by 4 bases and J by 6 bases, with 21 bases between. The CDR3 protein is CASSPGQTLSSDTQYF. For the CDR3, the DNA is TGCGCCAGCAGCCCCGGACAGACGCTCTCGTCGGATACGCAGTATTTT.

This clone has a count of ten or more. The CDR3 DNA sequence: TGCAGCGTTGAAGCCCGAGGGACAGGGACCTATGGCTACACCTTC. The encoded protein is CSVEARGTGTYGYTF. V usage is TRBV29-1 and J usage is TRBJ1-2; 9 bases are a match to TRBD1. V trimming: 1 base; J trimming: 4 bases; junction bases outside the gene matches: 7. Per the germline V gene, CDR1 is SQVTM and CDR2 is ANQGSEA. This CDR3 region has 15 residues.

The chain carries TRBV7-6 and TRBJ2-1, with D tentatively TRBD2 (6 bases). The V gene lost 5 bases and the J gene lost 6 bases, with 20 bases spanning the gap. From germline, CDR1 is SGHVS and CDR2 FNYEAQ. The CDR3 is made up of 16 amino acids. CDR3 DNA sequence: TGTGCCAGCAGCCATAGAGGGGCGGGGTTAGGCAATGAGCAGTTCTTC. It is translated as CASSHRGAGLGNEQFF.

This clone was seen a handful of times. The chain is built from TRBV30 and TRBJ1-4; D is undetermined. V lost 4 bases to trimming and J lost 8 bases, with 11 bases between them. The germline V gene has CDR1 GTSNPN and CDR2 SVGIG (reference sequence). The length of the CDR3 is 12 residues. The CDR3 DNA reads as TGTGCCTGGACGGAGAAATCCGAAAAACTGTTTTTT. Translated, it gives CAWTEKSEKLFF.

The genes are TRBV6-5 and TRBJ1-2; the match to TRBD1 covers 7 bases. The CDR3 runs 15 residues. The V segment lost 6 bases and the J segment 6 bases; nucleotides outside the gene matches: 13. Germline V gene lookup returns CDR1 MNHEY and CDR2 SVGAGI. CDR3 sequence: CASSPQVGGNNGYTF. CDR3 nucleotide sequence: TGTGCCAGCAGCCCTCAGGTAGGGGGCAACAATGGCTACACCTTC.

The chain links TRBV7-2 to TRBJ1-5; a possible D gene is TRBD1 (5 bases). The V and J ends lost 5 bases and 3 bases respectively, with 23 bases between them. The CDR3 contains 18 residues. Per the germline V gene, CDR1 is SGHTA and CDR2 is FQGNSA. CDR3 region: CASSPGPLRGRDNQPQHF. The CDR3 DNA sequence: TGTGCCAGCAGCCCGGGGCCGTTGCGGGGACGCGACAATCAGCCCCAGCATTTT.

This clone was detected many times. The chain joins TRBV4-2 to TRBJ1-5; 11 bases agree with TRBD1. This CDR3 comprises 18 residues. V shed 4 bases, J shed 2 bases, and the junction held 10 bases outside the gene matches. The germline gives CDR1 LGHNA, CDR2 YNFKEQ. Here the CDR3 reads CASSRGTGGADGNQPQHF. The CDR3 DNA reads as TGTGCCAGCAGCCGAGGGACAGGGGGAGCCGATGGCAATCAGCCCCAGCATTTT.

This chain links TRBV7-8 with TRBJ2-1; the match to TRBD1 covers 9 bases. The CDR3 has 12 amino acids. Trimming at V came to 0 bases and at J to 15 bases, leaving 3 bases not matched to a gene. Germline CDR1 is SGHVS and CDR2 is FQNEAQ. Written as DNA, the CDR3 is TGTGCCAGCAGCTTAGCGGGGACAGGGCGGTTCTTC. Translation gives CASSLAGTGRFF.

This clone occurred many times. The CDR3 loop reads CASSQATTSTFTDTQYF. In DNA form, the CDR3 reads TGTGCCAGCAGCCAGGCGACAACCTCCACCTTCACAGATACGCAGTATTTT. V usage is TRBV14 and J usage is TRBJ2-3; D gene ambiguous. This CDR3 comprises 17 residues. Per germline, CDR1 SGHDN and CDR2 FVKESK. The V and J ends lost 3 bases and 2 bases respectively, with 18 bases between them.